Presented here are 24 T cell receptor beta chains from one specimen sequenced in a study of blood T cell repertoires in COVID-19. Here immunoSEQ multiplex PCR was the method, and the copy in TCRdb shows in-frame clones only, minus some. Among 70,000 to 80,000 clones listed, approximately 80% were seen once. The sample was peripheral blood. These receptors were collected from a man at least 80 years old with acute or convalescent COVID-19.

CDR3 region: CATSAGFLMGLNQPQHF. CDR3 sequence (DNA): TGTGCCACCTCCGCTGGGTTTTTGATGGGACTCAATCAGCCCCAGCATTTT. The rearrangement links TRBV3-1 (or the pseudogene TRBV3-2) to TRBJ1-5; tentative D call: TRBD1 (5 bases). This CDR3 is built from 17 residues. The V end was cut by 10 bases, the J end by 3 bases, with 25 bases between. Looked up from germline, CDR1 is LGHDT and CDR2 is YNNKEL (reference sequence).

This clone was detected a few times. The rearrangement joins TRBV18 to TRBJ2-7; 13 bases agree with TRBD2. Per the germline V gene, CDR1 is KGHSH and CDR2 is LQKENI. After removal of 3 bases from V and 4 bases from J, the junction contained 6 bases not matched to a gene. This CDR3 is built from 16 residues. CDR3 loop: CASSPGLAGELYEQYF. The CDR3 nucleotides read TGTGCCAGCTCACCCGGACTAGCGGGAGAATTGTACGAGCAGTACTTC.

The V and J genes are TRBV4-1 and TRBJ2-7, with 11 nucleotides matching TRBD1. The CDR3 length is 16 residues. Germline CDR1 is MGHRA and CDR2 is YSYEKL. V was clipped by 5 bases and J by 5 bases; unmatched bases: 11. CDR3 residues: CASSLKAGTGGHEQYF. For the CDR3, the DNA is TGCGCCAGCAGCTTAAAAGCTGGGACAGGGGGGCACGAGCAGTACTTC.

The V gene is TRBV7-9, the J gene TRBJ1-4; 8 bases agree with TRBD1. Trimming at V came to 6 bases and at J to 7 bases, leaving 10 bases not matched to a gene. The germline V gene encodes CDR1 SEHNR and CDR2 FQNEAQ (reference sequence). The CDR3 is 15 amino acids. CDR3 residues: CASSSTGGTVEKLFF. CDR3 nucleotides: TGTGCCAGCAGTTCCACAGGGGGTACTGTTGAAAAACTGTTTTTT.

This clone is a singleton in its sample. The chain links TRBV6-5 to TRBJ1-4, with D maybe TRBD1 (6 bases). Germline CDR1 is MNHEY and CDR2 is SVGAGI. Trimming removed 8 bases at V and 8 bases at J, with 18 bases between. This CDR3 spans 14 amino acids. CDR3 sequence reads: CASCRGPKGEKLFF. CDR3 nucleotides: TGTGCCAGCTGCAGGGGACCGAAGGGGGAAAAACTGTTTTTT.

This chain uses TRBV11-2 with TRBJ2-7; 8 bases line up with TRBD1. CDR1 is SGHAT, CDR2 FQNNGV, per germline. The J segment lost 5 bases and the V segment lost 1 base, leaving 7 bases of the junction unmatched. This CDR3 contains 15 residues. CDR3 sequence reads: CASSLGGRGLDEQYF. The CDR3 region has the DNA TGTGCCAGCAGCTTAGGAGGCAGGGGGCTCGACGAGCAGTACTTC.

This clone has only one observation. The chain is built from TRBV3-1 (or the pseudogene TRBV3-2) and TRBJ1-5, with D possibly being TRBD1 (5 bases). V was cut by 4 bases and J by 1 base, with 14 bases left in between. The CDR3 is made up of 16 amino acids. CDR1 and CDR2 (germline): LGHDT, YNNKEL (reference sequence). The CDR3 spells CASSPGLSPSNQPQHF. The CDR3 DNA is TGTGCCAGCAGCCCGGGACTTTCTCCCAGCAATCAGCCCCAGCATTTT.

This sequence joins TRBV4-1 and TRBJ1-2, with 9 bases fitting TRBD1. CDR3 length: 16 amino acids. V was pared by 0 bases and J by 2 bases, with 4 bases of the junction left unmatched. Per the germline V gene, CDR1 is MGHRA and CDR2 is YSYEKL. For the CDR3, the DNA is TGCGCCAGCAGCCAAGACGGGACAGGGTGGAACTATGGCTACACCTTC. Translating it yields CASSQDGTGWNYGYTF.

The CDR3 spells CAIGAGEGTDTQYF. The CDR3 nucleotides read TGTGCCATCGGGGCGGGAGAAGGAACAGATACGCAGTATTTT. The chain carries TRBV10-3 and TRBJ2-3, with 7 bases identical to TRBD2. The CDR3 has 14 residues. CDR1 and CDR2 from the germline V gene are ENHRY and SYGVKD. Trimming cost V 8 bases and J 3 bases; bases outside gene matches: 8.

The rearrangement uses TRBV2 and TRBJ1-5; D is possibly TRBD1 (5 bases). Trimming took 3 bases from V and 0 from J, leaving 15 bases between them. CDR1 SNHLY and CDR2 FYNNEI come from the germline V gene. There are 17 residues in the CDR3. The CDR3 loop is CASSDGEGWNSNQPQHF. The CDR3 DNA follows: TGTGCCAGCAGTGACGGGGAGGGGTGGAATAGCAATCAGCCCCAGCATTTT.

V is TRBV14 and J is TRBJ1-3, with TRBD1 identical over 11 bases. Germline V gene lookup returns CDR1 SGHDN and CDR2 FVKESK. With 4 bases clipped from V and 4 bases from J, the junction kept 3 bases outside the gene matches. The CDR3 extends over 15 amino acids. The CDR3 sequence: CASSPGQGAGNTIYF. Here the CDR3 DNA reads TGTGCCAGCAGCCCCGGACAGGGGGCGGGAAACACCATATATTTT.

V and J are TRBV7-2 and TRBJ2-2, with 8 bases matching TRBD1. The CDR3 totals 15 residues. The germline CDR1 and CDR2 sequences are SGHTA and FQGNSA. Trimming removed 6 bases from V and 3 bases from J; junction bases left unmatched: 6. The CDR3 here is CASRHGQGYTGELFF. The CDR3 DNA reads TGTGCCAGCAGACACGGACAGGGTTACACCGGGGAGCTGTTTTTT. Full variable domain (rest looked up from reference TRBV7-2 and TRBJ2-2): GAGVSQSPSNKVTEKGKDVELRCDPISGHTALYWYRQSLGQGLEFLIYFQGNSAPDKSGLPSDRFSAERTGGSVSTLTIQRTQQEDSAVYLCASRHGQGYTGELFFGEGSRLTVL.

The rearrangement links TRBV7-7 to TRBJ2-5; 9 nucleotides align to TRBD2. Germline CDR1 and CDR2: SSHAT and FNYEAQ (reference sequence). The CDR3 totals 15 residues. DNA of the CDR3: TGTGCTAGCGCCTCTAGCGGGGCCCCCCAAGAGACCCAGTACTTC. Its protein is CASASSGAPQETQYF.

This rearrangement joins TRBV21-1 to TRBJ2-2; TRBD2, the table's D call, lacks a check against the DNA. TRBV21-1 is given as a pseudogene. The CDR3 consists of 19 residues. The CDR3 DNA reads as TGTGCCAGCAATACACCGGGACTAGCGGGAGGGGGTTCGTCCGGGGAGCTGTTTTTT. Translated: CASNTPGLAGGGSSGELFF.

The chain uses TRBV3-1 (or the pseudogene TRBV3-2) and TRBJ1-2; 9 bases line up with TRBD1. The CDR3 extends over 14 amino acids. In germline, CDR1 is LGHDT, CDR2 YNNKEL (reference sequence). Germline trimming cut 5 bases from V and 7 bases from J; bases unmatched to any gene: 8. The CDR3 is CASSAETGGRGYTF. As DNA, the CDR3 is TGTGCCAGCAGCGCTGAGACAGGGGGACGTGGCTACACCTTC.

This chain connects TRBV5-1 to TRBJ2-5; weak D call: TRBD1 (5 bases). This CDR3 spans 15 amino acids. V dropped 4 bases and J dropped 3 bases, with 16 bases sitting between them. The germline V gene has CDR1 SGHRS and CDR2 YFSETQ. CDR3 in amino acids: CASSNGAGAEETQYF. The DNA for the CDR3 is TGCGCCAGCAGCAATGGGGCTGGAGCTGAAGAGACCCAGTACTTC.

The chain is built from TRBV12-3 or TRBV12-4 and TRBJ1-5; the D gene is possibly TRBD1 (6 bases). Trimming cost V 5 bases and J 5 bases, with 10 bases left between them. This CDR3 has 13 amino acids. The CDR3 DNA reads TGTGCCAGCAGTAGGACAGCAGATCAGCCCCAGCATTTT. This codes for CASSRTADQPQHF.

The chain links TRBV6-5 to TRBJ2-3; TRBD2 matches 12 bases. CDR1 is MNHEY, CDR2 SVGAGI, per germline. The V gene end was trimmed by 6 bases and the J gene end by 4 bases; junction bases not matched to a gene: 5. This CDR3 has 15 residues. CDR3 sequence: CASSRTSGEPDTQYF. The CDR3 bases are TGTGCCAGCAGCAGGACTAGCGGGGAACCAGATACGCAGTATTTT.

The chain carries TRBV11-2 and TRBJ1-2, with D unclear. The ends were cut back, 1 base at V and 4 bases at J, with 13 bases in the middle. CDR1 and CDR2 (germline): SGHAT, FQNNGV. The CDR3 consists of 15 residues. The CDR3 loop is CASSLAPGVVYGYTF. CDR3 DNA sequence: TGTGCCAGCAGCTTAGCGCCCGGGGTGGTCTATGGCTACACCTTC.

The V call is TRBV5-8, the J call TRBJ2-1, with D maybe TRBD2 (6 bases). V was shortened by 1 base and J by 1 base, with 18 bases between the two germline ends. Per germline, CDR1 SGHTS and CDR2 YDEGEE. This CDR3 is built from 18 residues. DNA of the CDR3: TGTGCCAGCAGCTTGCACCATGGCAGCGGGCTTTCCTACAATGAGCAGTTCTTC. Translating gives CASSLHHGSGLSYNEQFF.

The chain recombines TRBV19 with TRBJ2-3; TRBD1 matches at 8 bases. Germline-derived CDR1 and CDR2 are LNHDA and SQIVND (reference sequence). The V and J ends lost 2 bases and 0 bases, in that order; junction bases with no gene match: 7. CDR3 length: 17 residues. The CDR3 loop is CASSIRGTGSSTDTQYF. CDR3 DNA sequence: TGTGCCAGTAGTATAAGAGGGACAGGATCTAGCACAGATACGCAGTATTTT.

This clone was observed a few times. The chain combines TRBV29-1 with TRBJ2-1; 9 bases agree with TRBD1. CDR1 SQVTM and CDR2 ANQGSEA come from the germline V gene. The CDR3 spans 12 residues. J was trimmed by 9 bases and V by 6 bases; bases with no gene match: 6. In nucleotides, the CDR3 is TGCAGCGTAGAAACAGGGGGCTTTGAGCAGTTCTTC. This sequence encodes CSVETGGFEQFF.

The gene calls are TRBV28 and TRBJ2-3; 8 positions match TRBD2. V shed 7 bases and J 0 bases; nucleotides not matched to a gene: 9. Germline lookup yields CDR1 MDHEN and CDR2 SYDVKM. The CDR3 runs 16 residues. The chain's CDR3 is CASIPGGTRSTDTQYF. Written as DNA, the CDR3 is TGTGCCAGCATACCCGGGGGGACTAGAAGCACAGATACGCAGTATTTT.

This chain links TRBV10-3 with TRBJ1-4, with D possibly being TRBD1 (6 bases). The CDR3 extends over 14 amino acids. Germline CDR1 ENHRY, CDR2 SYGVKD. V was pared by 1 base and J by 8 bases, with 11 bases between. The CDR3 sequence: CAISEWDTIEKLFF. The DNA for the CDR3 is TGTGCCATCAGTGAGTGGGACACCATAGAAAAACTGTTTTTT.